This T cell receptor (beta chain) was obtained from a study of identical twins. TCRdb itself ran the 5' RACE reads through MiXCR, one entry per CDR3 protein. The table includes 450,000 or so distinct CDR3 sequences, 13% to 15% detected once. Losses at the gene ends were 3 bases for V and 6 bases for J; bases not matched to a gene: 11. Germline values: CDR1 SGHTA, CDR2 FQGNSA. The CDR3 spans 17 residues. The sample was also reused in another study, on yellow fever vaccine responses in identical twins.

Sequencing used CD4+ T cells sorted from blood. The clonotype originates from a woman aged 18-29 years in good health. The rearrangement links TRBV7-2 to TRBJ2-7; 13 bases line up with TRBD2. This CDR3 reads CASSLGLAGRPGGEQYF. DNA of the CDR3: TGTGCCAGCAGCTTGGGACTAGCGGGACGTCCGGGGGGCGAGCAGTACTTC.